Listed here is a single T cell receptor beta chain. Its antigen remains unidentified. One base away there is no much larger clone; base qualities are not given. Each collaborating institution followed its own protocols to collect whole blood in K2EDTA tubes. For TCRbeta analysis, collaborators shipped samples as frozen whole blood, isolated PBMCs, or DNA extracted from either of those sample types. These data originate in a study of blood T cell repertoires in COVID-19 (dated by TCRdb to the early 2020s). In terms of the full investigation: The collaborator samples originated in the United States, Italy and Spain and spanned the acute and convalescent phases of COVID-19. Where available, HLA class I and class II types were obtained from metadata supplied by the sample provider rather than from assay-based typing. The material from the prospective study consisted of cDNA or gDNA derived from T cells, B-cell-depleted T cells, or PBMCs. Nearly every sample came with metadata listing a de-identified subject ID, COVID-19 status, age in years and sex. The samples were drawn from the first 160 participants of the ongoing ImmuneRACE study and from 1,254 subjects provided by 6 global collaborators. A freely available public database, intended as a resource for researchers studying the immune response to SARS-CoV-2, is where the repertoires were released. Deeply sampled blood TCRbeta repertoires from subjects exposed to, actively infected with, or recovered from COVID-19 were included in the dataset. General conclusions and limits of the study: Clinical and demographic metadata were provided uncurated, with the amount varying by source and participant.

As encoded in the germline V gene, CDR1 is SGHTA while CDR2 is FQGNSA. The CDR3, from cysteine to phenylalanine, totals 15 residues. The kept DNA is CDR3 alone, 45 bases in frame from the first base. The germline V and J ends show losses of 1 base and 6 bases respectively, and no gene match explains 6 bases of the junction. TCRbeta CDR3 regions were amplified from genomic DNA by means of the immunoSEQ Assay, a bias-controlled multiplex PCR. As for the authors' bioinformatics: Nucleated cell counts per sample were estimated from amplification of reference gene primers within the assay. To quantify the absolute abundance of each unique TCRbeta CDR3 rearrangement, sequence reads were collapsed and filtered. For each sample, productive Simpson clonality was calculated as the square root of Simpson's diversity index over productive rearrangements. TCRdb limited this immuneACCESS table to in-frame rearrangements with V and J called. A share of clones is missing; checked studies link under half to unresolved V genes, and the rest is unexplained. D and trimming were read from the DNA, whereas the V and J calls and clone size are those reported in that table. For this sample the table gives more than 140,000 clones, of which roughly 88% were detected only once. The top ten clones comprise less than 2% of the sample.

Recombination linked TRBV7-2 to TRBJ2-1, with TRBD2 identical over 7 junction bases. Sequencing was done on a sample of peripheral blood. The clonotype comes from a woman aged 55-69 years with acute or convalescent COVID-19. The DNA sequence reads TGTGCCAGCAGCTTAGTCTCTAGCGGCGGCAATGAGCAGTTCTTC. It specifies CASSLVSSGGNEQFF.